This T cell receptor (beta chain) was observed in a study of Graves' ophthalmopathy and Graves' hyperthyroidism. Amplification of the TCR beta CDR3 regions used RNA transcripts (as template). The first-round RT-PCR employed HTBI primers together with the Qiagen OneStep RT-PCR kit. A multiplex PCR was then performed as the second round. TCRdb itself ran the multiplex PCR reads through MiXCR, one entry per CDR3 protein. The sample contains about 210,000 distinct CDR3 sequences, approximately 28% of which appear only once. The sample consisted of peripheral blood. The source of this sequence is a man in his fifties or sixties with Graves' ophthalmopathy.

The CDR3 loop is CASSEQAGLHGYTF. The CDR3 DNA is TGTGCCAGCAGTGAACAGGCAGGGCTCCATGGCTACACCTTC. V gene TRBV2 combines with J gene TRBJ1-2; perhaps TRBD1 as D (5 bases). The CDR3 extends over 14 amino acids. Germline V gene lookup returns CDR1 SNHLY and CDR2 FYNNEI. V lost 2 bases and J 6 bases, leaving 13 bases between the germline ends.